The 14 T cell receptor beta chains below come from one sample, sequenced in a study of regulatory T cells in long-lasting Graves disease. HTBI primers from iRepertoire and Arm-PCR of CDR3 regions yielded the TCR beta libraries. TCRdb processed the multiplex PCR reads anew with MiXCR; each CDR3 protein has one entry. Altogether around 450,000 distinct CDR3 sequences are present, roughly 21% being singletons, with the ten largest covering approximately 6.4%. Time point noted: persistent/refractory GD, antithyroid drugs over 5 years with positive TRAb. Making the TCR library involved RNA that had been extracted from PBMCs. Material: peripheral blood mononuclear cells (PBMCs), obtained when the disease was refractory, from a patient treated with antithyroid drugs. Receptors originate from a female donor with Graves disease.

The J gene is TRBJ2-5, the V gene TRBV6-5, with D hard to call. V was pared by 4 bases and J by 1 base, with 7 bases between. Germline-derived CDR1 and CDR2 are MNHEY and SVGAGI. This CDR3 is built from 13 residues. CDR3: CASSFTTQETQYF. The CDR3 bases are TGTGCCAGCAGTTTCACAACCCAAGAGACCCAGTACTTC.

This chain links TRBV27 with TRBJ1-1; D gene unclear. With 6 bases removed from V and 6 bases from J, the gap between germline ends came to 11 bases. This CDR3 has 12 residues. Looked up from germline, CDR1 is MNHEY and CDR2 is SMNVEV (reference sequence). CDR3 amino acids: CASSDSGAEAFF. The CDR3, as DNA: TGTGCCAGCAGCGACTCAGGAGCTGAAGCTTTCTTT.

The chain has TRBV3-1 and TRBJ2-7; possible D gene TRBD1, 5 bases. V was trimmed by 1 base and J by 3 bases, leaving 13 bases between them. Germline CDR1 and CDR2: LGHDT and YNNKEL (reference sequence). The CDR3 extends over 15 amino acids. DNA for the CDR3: TGTGCCAGCAGCCAAGCTAGGCAGGGCGGCTACGAGCAGTACTTC. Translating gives CASSQARQGGYEQYF.

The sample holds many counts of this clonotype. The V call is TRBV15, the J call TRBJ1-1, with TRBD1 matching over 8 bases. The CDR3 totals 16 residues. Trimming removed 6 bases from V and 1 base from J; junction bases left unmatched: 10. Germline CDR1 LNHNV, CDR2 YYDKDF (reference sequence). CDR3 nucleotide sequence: TGTGCCACCAGTCCGGACAGGGTGAGTTGGAACACTGAAGCTTTCTTT. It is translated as CATSPDRVSWNTEAFF.

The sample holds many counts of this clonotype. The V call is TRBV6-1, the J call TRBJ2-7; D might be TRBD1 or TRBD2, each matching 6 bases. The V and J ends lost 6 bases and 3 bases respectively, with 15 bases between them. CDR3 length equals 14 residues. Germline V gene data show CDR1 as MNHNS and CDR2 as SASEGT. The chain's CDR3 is CASSLIQGGYEQYF. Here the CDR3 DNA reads TGTGCCAGCAGCCTTATACAGGGAGGCTACGAGCAGTACTTC.

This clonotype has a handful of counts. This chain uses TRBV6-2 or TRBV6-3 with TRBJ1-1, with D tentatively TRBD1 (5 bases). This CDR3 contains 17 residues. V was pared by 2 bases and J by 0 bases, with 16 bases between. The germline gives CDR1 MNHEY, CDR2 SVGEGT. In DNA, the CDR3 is TGTGCCAGCAGTTACCAAGCAGGGCCGGAGTTGAACACTGAAGCTTTCTTT. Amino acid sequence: CASSYQAGPELNTEAFF.

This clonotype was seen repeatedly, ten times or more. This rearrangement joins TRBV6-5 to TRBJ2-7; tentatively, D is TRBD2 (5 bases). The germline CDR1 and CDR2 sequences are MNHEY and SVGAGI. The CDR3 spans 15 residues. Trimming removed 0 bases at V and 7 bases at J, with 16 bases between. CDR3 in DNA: TGTGCCAGCAGTTACTCGGTCACTAGTGTCACGGAGCAGTACTTC. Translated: CASSYSVTSVTEQYF.

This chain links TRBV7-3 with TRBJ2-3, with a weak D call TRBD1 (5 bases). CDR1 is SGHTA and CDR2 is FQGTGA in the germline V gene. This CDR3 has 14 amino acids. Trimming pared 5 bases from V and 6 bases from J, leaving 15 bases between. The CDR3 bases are TGTGCCAGCAGCGCGACAAGGGGCAGGGATACGCAGTATTTT. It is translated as CASSATRGRDTQYF.

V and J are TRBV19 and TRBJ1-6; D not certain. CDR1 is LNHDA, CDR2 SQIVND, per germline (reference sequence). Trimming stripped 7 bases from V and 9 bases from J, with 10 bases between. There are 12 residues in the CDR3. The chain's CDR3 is CASTTRPSPLHF. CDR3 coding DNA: TGTGCCAGTACTACGAGACCTTCACCCCTCCACTTT.

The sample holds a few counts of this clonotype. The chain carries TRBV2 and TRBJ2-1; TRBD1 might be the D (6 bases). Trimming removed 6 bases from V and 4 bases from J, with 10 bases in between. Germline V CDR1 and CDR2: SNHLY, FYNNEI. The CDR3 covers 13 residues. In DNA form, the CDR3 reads TGTGCCAGCAGGACAGGAGTTTACAATGAGCAGTTCTTC. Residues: CASRTGVYNEQFF.

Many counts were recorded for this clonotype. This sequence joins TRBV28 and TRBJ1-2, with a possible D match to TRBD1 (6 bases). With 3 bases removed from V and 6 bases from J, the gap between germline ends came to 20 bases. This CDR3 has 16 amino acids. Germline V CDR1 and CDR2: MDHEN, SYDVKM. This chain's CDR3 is CASSLGRQGWTDGYTF. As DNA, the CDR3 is TGTGCCAGCAGTTTGGGGAGGCAGGGGTGGACTGATGGCTACACCTTC.

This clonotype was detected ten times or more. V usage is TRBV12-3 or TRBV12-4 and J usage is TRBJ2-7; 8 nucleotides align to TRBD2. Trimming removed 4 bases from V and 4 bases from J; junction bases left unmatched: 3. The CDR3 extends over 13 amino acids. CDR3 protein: CASSWLAGYEQYF. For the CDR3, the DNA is TGTGCCAGCAGTTGGCTAGCGGGTTACGAGCAGTACTTC.

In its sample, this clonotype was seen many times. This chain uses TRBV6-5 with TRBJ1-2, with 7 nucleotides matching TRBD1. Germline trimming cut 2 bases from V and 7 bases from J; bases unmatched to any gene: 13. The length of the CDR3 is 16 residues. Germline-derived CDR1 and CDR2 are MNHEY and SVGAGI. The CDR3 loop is CASSYASTGIAGGYTF. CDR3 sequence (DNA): TGTGCCAGCAGTTACGCCTCGACAGGGATAGCGGGTGGCTACACCTTC.

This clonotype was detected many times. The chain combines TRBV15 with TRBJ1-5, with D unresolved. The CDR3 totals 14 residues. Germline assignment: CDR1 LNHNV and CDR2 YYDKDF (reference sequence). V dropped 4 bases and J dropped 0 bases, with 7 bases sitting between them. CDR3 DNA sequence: TGTGCCACCAGCACGGGGTATAGCAATCAGCCCCAGCATTTT. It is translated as CATSTGYSNQPQHF.